These T cell receptor beta chains were read from a single sample in a study of human T cells and chemical hapten exposure. TCRdb analysed the RACE reads with MiXCR anew, one entry per CDR3 protein. The sample lists 120,000 or so distinct CDR3 sequences; roughly 13% were seen once. The source was whole blood, collected in connection with sensitization to the hapten diphenylcyclopropenone (DPC). These receptors all come from a man in his late teens or twenties with alopecia areata. Some clones in this sample may be carry-over from other donors' samples. Both conserved end residues are part of each CDR3. A D gene is named only where the DNA matches it firmly. The size field is filled for only some rows; it gives once, few, many or a size class.

clone size: .; D gene: TRBD2; V gene: TRBV27; J gene: TRBJ2-2; CDR3 DNA: TGTGCCAGCAGTTTGGTGACTAGCGGGGGTTCCACCGGGGAGCTGTTTTTT; CDR3 protein: CASSLVTSGGSTGELFF
clone size: many; D gene: .; V gene: TRBV4-1; J gene: TRBJ2-2; CDR3 DNA: TGCGCCAGTTACTGGGGCGGGGAGCTGTTTTTT; CDR3 protein: CASYWGGELFF
clone size: .; D gene: .; V gene: TRBV7-2; J gene: TRBJ2-4; CDR3 DNA: TGTGCCAGCACCTTTGGGGCAACCAAAAACATTCAGTACTTC; CDR3 protein: CASTFGATKNIQYF
clone size: .; D gene: .; V gene: TRBV9; J gene: TRBJ2-4; CDR3 DNA: TGTGCCAGCAGCCCTTCCGCGGGCGGCCGCTTCGCCCCTAGGCGAGACATTCAGTACTTC; CDR3 protein: CASSPSAGGRFAPRRDIQYF
clone size: .; D gene: .; V gene: TRBV27; J gene: TRBJ2-5; CDR3 DNA: TGTGCCAGCAGTAACCTGACGTCCCTGTACCAAGAGACCCAGTACTTC; CDR3 protein: CASSNLTSLYQETQYF
clone size: many; D gene: .; V gene: TRBV4-3; J gene: TRBJ2-3; CDR3 DNA: TGCGCCAGCAGCCCGGCCGGTGCGCCTTCAGATACGCAGTATTTT; CDR3 protein: CASSPAGAPSDTQYF
clone size: .; D gene: .; V gene: TRBV19; J gene: TRBJ2-2; CDR3 DNA: TGTGCCAGTAGTATAAGGGACACGGGGATCGGGGAGCTGTTTTTT; CDR3 protein: CASSIRDTGIGELFF
clone size: few; D gene: TRBD2; V gene: TRBV28; J gene: TRBJ2-4; CDR3 DNA: TGTGCCACCACTCGGGGACTAGGTGTTGACATTCAGTACTTC; CDR3 protein: CATTRGLGVDIQYF
clone size: few; D gene: .; V gene: TRBV7-9; J gene: TRBJ2-2; CDR3 DNA: TGTGCCAGCAGCTTGGATGGGGATTCCGGGGAGCTGTTTTTT; CDR3 protein: CASSLDGDSGELFF
clone size: many; D gene: .; V gene: TRBV7-9; J gene: TRBJ1-5; CDR3 DNA: TGTGCCAGCAGTCAAGCTGCGGCTCAGCCCCAGCATTTT; CDR3 protein: CASSQAAAQPQHF
clone size: few; D gene: .; V gene: TRBV7-9; J gene: TRBJ2-3; CDR3 DNA: TGTGCCACCGAACTTATATCGGGGTTCACAGATACGCAGTATTTT; CDR3 protein: CATELISGFTDTQYF
clone size: .; D gene: .; V gene: TRBV11-3; J gene: TRBJ2-6; CDR3 DNA: TGTGCCAGCAGCCTCTTCTTCTCTGGGGCCAACGTCCTGACTTTC; CDR3 protein: CASSLFFSGANVLTF
clone size: few; D gene: .; V gene: TRBV6-2/TRBV6-3; J gene: TRBJ1-1; CDR3 DNA: TGTGCCAGCAGTTACCGGGGAGGAGCTTTCTTT; CDR3 protein: CASSYRGGAFF
clone size: many; D gene: .; V gene: TRBV7-9; J gene: TRBJ1-6; CDR3 DNA: TGTGCCAGCAAGTCTTGGACGGCCAATTCACCCCTCCACTTT; CDR3 protein: CASKSWTANSPLHF
clone size: .; D gene: TRBD1; V gene: TRBV7-6; J gene: TRBJ2-5; CDR3 DNA: TGTGCCAGCAGCTTACCGCGACAGGGAGAGACCCAGTACTTC; CDR3 protein: CASSLPRQGETQYF
clone size: .; D gene: TRBD2; V gene: TRBV4-1; J gene: TRBJ2-1; CDR3 DNA: TGCGCCAGCAGGACTAGCGGGGGCGTGGATGAGCAGTTCTTC; CDR3 protein: CASRTSGGVDEQFF
clone size: .; D gene: .; V gene: TRBV9; J gene: TRBJ2-3; CDR3 DNA: TGTGCCAGCAGCGCCTGGGGTCGTACCACAGATACGCAGTATTTT; CDR3 protein: CASSAWGRTTDTQYF
clone size: few; D gene: TRBD2; V gene: TRBV6-5; J gene: TRBJ2-7; CDR3 DNA: TGTGCCAGCAGTGCCACCGGGACTAGCGGGGGGTACTACGAGCAGTACTTC; CDR3 protein: CASSATGTSGGYYEQYF
clone size: few; D gene: .; V gene: TRBV28; J gene: TRBJ2-7; CDR3 DNA: TGTGCCAGCAGTTTGAGCACAGGGAATTCCTACGAGCAGTACTTC; CDR3 protein: CASSLSTGNSYEQYF
clone size: .; D gene: .; V gene: TRBV5-4; J gene: TRBJ2-7; CDR3 DNA: TGTGCCAGCAGCGTTCCGGGACTGACCACCTACGAGCAGTACTTC; CDR3 protein: CASSVPGLTTYEQYF
clone size: once; D gene: .; V gene: TRBV11-2; J gene: TRBJ2-1; CDR3 DNA: TGTGCCAGCAGCTTAGAAATACCGAATGAGCAGTTCTTC; CDR3 protein: CASSLEIPNEQFF
clone size: .; D gene: .; V gene: TRBV6-1; J gene: TRBJ1-5; CDR3 DNA: TGTGCCAGCAGTGAAGTTAACATGGGACGGCCCCAGCATTTT; CDR3 protein: CASSEVNMGRPQHF
clone size: .; D gene: .; V gene: TRBV28; J gene: TRBJ2-2; CDR3 DNA: TGTGCCAGCGGCGGGGACACCGGGGAGCTGTTTTTT; CDR3 protein: CASGGDTGELFF
clone size: few; D gene: TRBD2; V gene: TRBV28; J gene: TRBJ2-1; CDR3 DNA: TGTGCCAGCAGCGCCGGGACTAACTACAATGAGCAGTTCTTC; CDR3 protein: CASSAGTNYNEQFF
clone size: .; D gene: .; V gene: TRBV6-2/TRBV6-3; J gene: TRBJ2-3; CDR3 DNA: TGTGCCAGCAGGGCTAATATCTTAGCAGATACGCAGTATTTT; CDR3 protein: CASRANILADTQYF
clone size: many; D gene: .; V gene: TRBV4-3; J gene: TRBJ1-2; CDR3 DNA: TGCGCCAGCAGCCAATTGTTGGCGTATGGCTACACCTTC; CDR3 protein: CASSQLLAYGYTF
clone size: few; D gene: TRBD1; V gene: TRBV4-1; J gene: TRBJ2-1; CDR3 DNA: TGCGCCAGCAGCCATCTTAGACAGGGCAATGAGCAGTTCTTC; CDR3 protein: CASSHLRQGNEQFF
clone size: .; D gene: .; V gene: TRBV10-3; J gene: TRBJ1-4; CDR3 DNA: TGTGCCATCAGTGAGTCGGAGGGGCTCTCCGGAAAACTGTTTTTT; CDR3 protein: CAISESEGLSGKLFF
clone size: .; D gene: .; V gene: TRBV12-3/TRBV12-4; J gene: TRBJ2-7; CDR3 DNA: TGTGCCAGCAGTTTAGCATTTACAGAGGGTGGGGAGCAGTACTTC; CDR3 protein: CASSLAFTEGGEQYF
clone size: few; D gene: TRBD2; V gene: TRBV7-2; J gene: TRBJ2-7; CDR3 DNA: TGTGCCAGCAGCATAACTAGCGGGGGCTTCTCCTACGAGCAGTACTTC; CDR3 protein: CASSITSGGFSYEQYF
clone size: .; D gene: .; V gene: TRBV19; J gene: TRBJ2-6; CDR3 DNA: TGTGCCAGTAGTACATCTAGCGGGGCCAACGTCCTGACTTTC; CDR3 protein: CASSTSSGANVLTF